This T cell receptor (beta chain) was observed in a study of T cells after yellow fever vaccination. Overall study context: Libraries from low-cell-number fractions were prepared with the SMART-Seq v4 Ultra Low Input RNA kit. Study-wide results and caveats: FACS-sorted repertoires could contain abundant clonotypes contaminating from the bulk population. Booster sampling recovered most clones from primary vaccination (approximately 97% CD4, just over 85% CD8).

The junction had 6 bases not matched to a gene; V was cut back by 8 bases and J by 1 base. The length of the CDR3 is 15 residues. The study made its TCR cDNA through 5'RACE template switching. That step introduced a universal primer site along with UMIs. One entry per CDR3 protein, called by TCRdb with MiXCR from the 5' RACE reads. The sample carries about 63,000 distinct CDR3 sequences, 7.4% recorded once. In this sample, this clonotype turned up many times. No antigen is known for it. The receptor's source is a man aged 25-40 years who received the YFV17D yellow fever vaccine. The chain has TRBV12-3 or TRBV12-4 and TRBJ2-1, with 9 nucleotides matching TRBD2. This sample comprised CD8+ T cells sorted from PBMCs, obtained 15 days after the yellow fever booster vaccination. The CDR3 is CASLSGSISYNEQFF. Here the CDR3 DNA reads TGTGCCAGCCTTAGCGGGAGCATTTCCTACAATGAGCAGTTCTTC.